Listed here is a single T cell receptor (beta chain). Its antigen is as yet unknown. The entry originates in a study of T cell responses to AZD1222 COVID-19 vaccine. The overall study: Second-dose timings of about 4 or about 12 weeks were pooled. Whole-study findings and limits: White British ancestry dominated among donors, who included more females, and clonal diversity was possibly underestimated. The peak T cell response came first, and repertoires were sampled only after it. Just a handful of AZD1222 recipients were seropositive at baseline.

This table comes from immunoSEQ multiplex PCR, and its TCRdb copy is limited to in-frame clones, with some not included. Among some 130,000 clones, approximately 91% were seen once, and the ten largest hold roughly 2.6%. The source is an adult in good health. The material was peripheral blood, obtained on day 0 of AZD1222 vaccination.

The CDR3 region is CASSYDKIYNQPQHF. The CDR3 region has the DNA TGTGCCAGCAGTTACGACAAGATTTACAATCAGCCCCAGCATTTT. The rearrangement uses TRBV2 and TRBJ1-5; D is undetermined. Per the germline V gene, CDR1 is SNHLY and CDR2 is FYNNEI. Trimming left V 5 bases short and J 3 bases short, with 14 bases between. The CDR3 is 15 amino acids.